This entry lists 15 T cell receptor beta chains sequenced from one sample in a study of blood T cells in healthy people across ages. With a J-beta primer mix and a sample-barcoded 5' primer, a second PCR ran about 7 to 11 cycles. From the 5' RACE reads, TCRdb called clonotypes with MiXCR, one entry per CDR3 protein. The table has more than 800,000 distinct CDR3 sequences, under 35% seen once. Sequenced: blood. These TCRs come from a woman older than 75 in good health.

This clonotype was found many times. The CDR3 loop reads CAISQVQETQYF. Here the CDR3 DNA reads TGTGCCATCAGTCAGGTCCAAGAGACCCAGTACTTC. The rearrangement links TRBV10-3 to TRBJ2-5; no reliable D call. Trimming removed 5 bases from V and 1 base from J, with 5 bases in between. Germline V lookup: CDR1 ENHRY, CDR2 SYGVKD. The CDR3 has 12 amino acids.

This clonotype has only a few counts. A far bigger clonotype differs at one base, so this is likely a read error. The chain combines TRBV6-2 or TRBV6-3 with TRBJ2-5; tentative D call: TRBD1 (5 bases). The J call is uncertain, as TRBJ2-1 better fits the DNA end. CDR3 size: 13 residues. In germline, CDR1 is MNHEY, CDR2 SVGEGT. The CDR3, as DNA: TGTGCCAGCAGTAGGGGATTCCAAGAGACCCAGTTCTTC. Protein product: CASSRGFQETQFF.

On this clonotype itself: An end of the junction does not agree with germline; a read error may underlie this. The chain recombines TRBV14 with TRBJ2-7; no definite D call. CDR1 is SGHDN and CDR2 is FVKESK in the germline V gene. The CDR3 is 14 residues long. The CDR3 is CARSQAGISYEQYF. The DNA for the CDR3 is TGTGCCAGAAGCCAAGCTGGGATCTCCTACGAGCAGTACTTC.

This clonotype was observed many times. CDR3 sequence reads: CAISESRTSGGFTDTQYF. The DNA of the CDR3 is TGTGCCATCAGTGAGTCCCGGACTAGCGGGGGGTTCACAGATACGCAGTATTTT. The chain joins TRBV10-3 to TRBJ2-3, with TRBD2 matching 14 bases. CDR1 ENHRY and CDR2 SYGVKD come from the germline V gene. With V trimmed by 0 bases and J by 2 bases, 4 bases remained unmatched. The CDR3 is made up of 18 amino acids.

The V and J genes are TRBV10-3 and TRBJ2-5; tentative D call: TRBD1 (6 bases). V gave up 3 bases and J gave up 5 bases, with 22 bases separating them. Per the germline V gene, CDR1 is ENHRY and CDR2 is SYGVKD. CDR3 length: 17 residues. In nucleotides, the CDR3 is TGTGCCATCAGTGATTTCGCCCTCACAGGGAAAGAGGAGACCCAGTACTTC. This translates into CAISDFALTGKEETQYF.

This clonotype has a handful of counts. This could be a read error, since a much larger clone is one nucleotide away. The chain links TRBV11-3 to TRBJ2-7, with TRBD1 identical over 9 bases. The CDR3 is made up of 13 amino acids. Germline CDR1 SGHNT, CDR2 YENEEA. CDR3: CVSSWGQGYEQYF. The CDR3 DNA follows: TGTGTCAGCAGCTGGGGACAGGGCTACGAGCAGTACTTC.

This clonotype was observed a handful of times. For the CDR3, the DNA is TGTGCCAGCGGGAGAGGGGTGGCTGAAGCTTTCTTT. Residues: CASGRGVAEAFF. The rearrangement links TRBV12-3 or TRBV12-4 to TRBJ1-1; TRBD1 is a possible D gene (5 bases). This CDR3 comprises 12 residues. V lost 8 bases and J lost 6, with 13 bases in between.

V and J are TRBV4-2 and TRBJ2-5, with D maybe TRBD2 (7 bases). Between the trimmed V and J ends, which lost 0 bases and 5 bases, there was a span of 16 bases. The CDR3 extends over 16 amino acids. CDR1 is LGHNA and CDR2 is YNFKEQ in the germline V gene. CDR3 nucleotides: TGTGCCAGCAGCCAAGATCTTGGGGGGGGGGGCGAGACCCAGTACTTC. Translation gives CASSQDLGGGGETQYF.

The CDR3 DNA follows: TGTGCCAGCAGTGAGAGGGTTAAGGCCATGGAAAAACTGTTTTTT. Translation: CASSERVKAMEKLFF. The chain is built from TRBV2 and TRBJ1-4; no clear D. The CDR3 is 15 residues long. Germline V gene sequence: CDR1 SNHLY, CDR2 FYNNEI. V lost 3 bases and J 8 bases, leaving 16 bases between the germline ends.

This clonotype was found many times. The CDR3 spells CASSYVGRGDETQYF. The CDR3 DNA sequence: TGTGCCAGCAGTTACGTCGGCAGGGGGGATGAGACCCAGTACTTC. The chain combines TRBV6-5 with TRBJ2-5; possible D gene TRBD1, 7 bases. V was clipped by 2 bases and J by 5 bases, with 15 bases between them. This CDR3 region has 15 residues. Per germline, CDR1 MNHEY and CDR2 SVGAGI.

This clonotype was seen at least ten times. The V call is TRBV6-5, the J call TRBJ2-4, with 7 bases matching TRBD2. Germline CDR1 MNHEY, CDR2 SVGAGI. This CDR3 has 15 amino acids. The junction had 7 bases not matched to a gene; V was cut back by 0 bases and J by 8 bases. The CDR3 loop is CASSYSRARGDIQYF. The CDR3 bases are TGTGCCAGCAGTTACTCGAGGGCCCGGGGGGACATTCAGTACTTC.

This chain connects TRBV15 to TRBJ1-1; TRBD1 matches 9 bases. The ends lost 1 base at V and 2 bases at J; junction bases unmatched: 2. Germline-derived CDR1 and CDR2 are LNHNV and YYDKDF (reference sequence). The CDR3 has 15 residues. The CDR3 protein is CATSRAGQGNTEAFF. DNA for the CDR3: TGTGCCACCAGCAGAGCGGGACAGGGTAACACTGAAGCTTTCTTT.

V is TRBV4-3 and J is TRBJ1-2; a weak D match, TRBD1 (5 bases). The germline CDR1 and CDR2 sequences are LGHNA and YSLEER. V dropped 1 base and J dropped 2 bases, with 17 bases sitting between them. The length of the CDR3 is 17 residues. CDR3 loop: CASSQGNFGGRNYGYTF. The DNA of the CDR3 is TGCGCCAGCAGCCAAGGAAATTTCGGGGGACGGAACTATGGCTACACCTTC.

The chain recombines TRBV7-2 with TRBJ1-2, with TRBD1 matching 8 bases. The CDR3 sequence is 14 residues long. Per germline, CDR1 SGHTA and CDR2 FQGNSA. V was pared by 4 bases and J by 4 bases, with 5 bases of the junction left unmatched. The CDR3 DNA follows: TGTGCCAGCAGCTCGGACAGGGTGCCCTATGGCTACACCTTC. It codes for CASSSDRVPYGYTF.

This clonotype was seen at least ten times. A much larger clone differs from this one at a single base, so this may be a read error. This chain joins TRBV10-3 and TRBJ2-5; D is possibly TRBD1 or TRBD2 (7 bases each). The CDR3 contains 17 residues. Trimming pared 2 bases from V and 11 bases from J, leaving 27 bases between. CDR1 ENHRY and CDR2 SYGVKD come from the germline V gene. CDR3: CAISEGSGTVPYNEQYF. The CDR3 DNA sequence: TGTGCCATCAGTGAGGGAAGCGGGACAGTGCCTTACAATGAGCAGTACTTC.